This is a list of T cell receptor beta chains from one sample in a study of blood T cell repertoires in COVID-19. The data were produced by immunoSEQ multiplex PCR, yet TCRdb's version contains in-frame clones alone and is incomplete. This repertoire shows 26,000 or so clones, roughly 90% found once; its top ten account for less than 3.5%. The sample comprised peripheral blood. These receptors originate from a human donor in a cohort sampled during active COVID-19. The CDR3 runs from the conserved cysteine through the conserved F or W. The order of the fields is J gene, clone size, V gene, D gene, CDR3 protein, CDR3 DNA. D genes are given only for firm matches. The size field is filled for only some rows; it gives once, few, many or a size class.

J gene: TRBJ2-1; clone size: NA; V gene: TRBV29-1; D gene: NA; CDR3 protein: CSVEDSDEQFF; CDR3 DNA: TGCAGCGTTGAAGACTCAGATGAGCAGTTCTTC
J gene: TRBJ2-1; clone size: NA; V gene: TRBV5-4; D gene: TRBD2; CDR3 protein: CASSQIAGANNEQFF; CDR3 DNA: TGTGCCAGCAGCCAAATAGCGGGGGCCAACAATGAGCAGTTCTTC
J gene: TRBJ2-3; clone size: NA; V gene: TRBV5-6; D gene: TRBD2; CDR3 protein: CASSLSQRGSTDTQYF; CDR3 DNA: TGTGCCAGCAGCTTGAGCCAGCGGGGGTCGACAGATACGCAGTATTTT
J gene: TRBJ2-5; clone size: once; V gene: TRBV10-3; D gene: TRBD2; CDR3 protein: CAISDSGGLGETQYF; CDR3 DNA: TGTGCCATCAGTGATAGCGGGGGGTTGGGAGAGACCCAGTACTTC
J gene: TRBJ2-3; clone size: NA; V gene: TRBV10-1; D gene: TRBD2; CDR3 protein: CARGGEDTQYF; CDR3 DNA: TGCGCCAGGGGGGGGGAAGATACGCAGTATTTT
J gene: TRBJ2-1; clone size: NA; V gene: TRBV6-6; D gene: TRBD2; CDR3 protein: CASRRTSGEAYEQFF; CDR3 DNA: TGTGCCAGCAGACGCACTAGCGGGGAAGCTTATGAGCAGTTCTTC
J gene: TRBJ2-7; clone size: NA; V gene: TRBV7-2; D gene: TRBD1; CDR3 protein: CASSLDRAAIEQYF; CDR3 DNA: TGTGCCAGCAGCCTTGACAGGGCGGCTATCGAGCAGTACTTC
J gene: TRBJ2-3; clone size: NA; V gene: TRBV7-6; D gene: TRBD2; CDR3 protein: CASSSSGVTDTQYF; CDR3 DNA: TGTGCCAGCAGCTCTAGCGGGGTCACAGATACGCAGTATTTT
J gene: TRBJ1-6; clone size: NA; V gene: TRBV9; D gene: TRBD1; CDR3 protein: CASSVSRDRGISPLHF; CDR3 DNA: TGTGCCAGCAGCGTAAGTAGGGACAGGGGTATTTCACCCCTCCACTTT
J gene: TRBJ1-1; clone size: NA; V gene: TRBV29-1; D gene: NA; CDR3 protein: CSVRQPNTEAFF; CDR3 DNA: TGCAGCGTTAGACAGCCGAACACTGAAGCTTTCTTT
J gene: TRBJ1-3; clone size: NA; V gene: TRBV7-2; D gene: NA; CDR3 protein: CASSLPGGSGNTIYF; CDR3 DNA: TGTGCCAGCAGCTTACCGGGGGGCTCTGGAAACACCATATATTTT
J gene: TRBJ1-4; clone size: NA; V gene: TRBV6-2/TRBV6-3; D gene: NA; CDR3 protein: CASSRQDEKLFF; CDR3 DNA: TGTGCCAGCAGTCGACAGGACGAAAAACTGTTTTTT
J gene: TRBJ2-1; clone size: NA; V gene: TRBV6-4; D gene: TRBD2; CDR3 protein: CASSAAGGVDEQFF; CDR3 DNA: TGTGCCAGCAGTGCCGCCGGGGGGGTTGATGAGCAGTTCTTC
J gene: TRBJ1-4; clone size: NA; V gene: TRBV18; D gene: TRBD1; CDR3 protein: CASSLTPGTGDEKLFF; CDR3 DNA: TGTGCCAGCTCACTTACCCCCGGGACAGGGGATGAAAAACTGTTTTTT
J gene: TRBJ2-5; clone size: NA; V gene: TRBV4-1; D gene: TRBD2; CDR3 protein: CASSNSGGGGQETQYF; CDR3 DNA: TGCGCCAGCAGCAACTCGGGAGGGGGGGGACAAGAGACCCAGTACTTC
J gene: TRBJ1-5; clone size: few; V gene: TRBV7-7; D gene: NA; CDR3 protein: CASSFCQPQHF; CDR3 DNA: TGTGCTAGCAGCTTCTGTCAGCCCCAGCATTTT
J gene: TRBJ2-7; clone size: NA; V gene: TRBV19; D gene: NA; CDR3 protein: CASSIASGAGRGFYEQYF; CDR3 DNA: TGTGCCAGTAGTATAGCCAGCGGAGCGGGCCGGGGATTCTACGAGCAGTACTTC
J gene: TRBJ1-3; clone size: NA; V gene: TRBV9; D gene: NA; CDR3 protein: CASAVQGPLSGNTIYF; CDR3 DNA: TGTGCCAGCGCGGTGCAGGGTCCACTCTCTGGAAACACCATATATTTT
J gene: TRBJ1-2; clone size: NA; V gene: TRBV5-1; D gene: NA; CDR3 protein: CASSSPDRQGYGYTF; CDR3 DNA: TGCGCCAGCAGCTCCCCCGACAGGCAGGGCTATGGCTACACCTTC
J gene: TRBJ2-7; clone size: once; V gene: TRBV6-5; D gene: TRBD1; CDR3 protein: CAIRTGGSYEQYF; CDR3 DNA: TGTGCCATCCGGACAGGGGGCTCCTACGAGCAGTACTTC
J gene: TRBJ1-6; clone size: NA; V gene: TRBV5-1; D gene: NA; CDR3 protein: CASSLTGYDSPLHF; CDR3 DNA: TGCGCCAGCAGCCTTACAGGGTACGATTCACCCCTCCACTTT
J gene: TRBJ1-4; clone size: NA; V gene: TRBV6-4; D gene: NA; CDR3 protein: CASSRRLDEKLFF; CDR3 DNA: TGTGCCAGCAGTCGGAGGCTTGACGAAAAACTGTTTTTT
J gene: TRBJ2-3; clone size: few; V gene: TRBV5-1; D gene: NA; CDR3 protein: CASSLTSWSDTQYF; CDR3 DNA: TGCGCCAGCAGCTTGACTAGCTGGTCAGATACGCAGTATTTT
J gene: TRBJ2-1; clone size: NA; V gene: TRBV4-3; D gene: TRBD2; CDR3 protein: CASSQVGVAGGRSSYNEQFF; CDR3 DNA: TGCGCCAGCAGCCAGGTCGGGGTAGCGGGGGGCCGGAGCTCCTACAATGAGCAGTTCTTC
J gene: TRBJ2-6; clone size: NA; V gene: TRBV7-2; D gene: NA; CDR3 protein: CASSLRWGSGANVLTF; CDR3 DNA: TGTGCCAGCAGCTTGCGCTGGGGCTCGGGGGCCAACGTCCTGACTTTC